This TCR beta chain stems from a study of chemoradiotherapy in HPV16-positive cancers. The CDR3 extends over 13 amino acids. CDR1 is MDHEN and CDR2 is SYDVKM in the germline V gene. V lost 3 bases and J lost 7, with 12 bases in between. Repertoires were sampled repeatedly during chemoradiotherapy. Libraries were prepared by immunoSEQ multiplex PCR; TCRdb keeps only in-frame clonotypes and omits some of them. The top ten hold less than 4% of the sample, which has under 10,000 clones, less than 90% seen once. The source of this sequence is a human donor with HPV-associated anogenital cancer. The gene calls are TRBV28 and TRBJ1-2; no reliable D call. This sample comprised blood, obtained from a patient who underwent chemoradiotherapy. The CDR3 nucleotides are TGTGCCAGCAGTTTTTCTTCGTGGGCTGGCTACACCTTC. Its translation: CASSFSSWAGYTF.